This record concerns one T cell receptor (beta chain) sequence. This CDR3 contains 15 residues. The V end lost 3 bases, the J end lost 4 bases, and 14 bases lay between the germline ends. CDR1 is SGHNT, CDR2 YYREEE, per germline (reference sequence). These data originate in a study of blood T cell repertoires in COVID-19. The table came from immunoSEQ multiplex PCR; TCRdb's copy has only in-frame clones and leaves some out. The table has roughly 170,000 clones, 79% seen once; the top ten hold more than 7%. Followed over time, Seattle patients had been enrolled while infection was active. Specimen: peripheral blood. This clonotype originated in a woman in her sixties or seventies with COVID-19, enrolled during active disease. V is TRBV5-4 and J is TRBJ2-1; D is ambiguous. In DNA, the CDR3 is TGTGCCAGCAGCTCTGACTTTGTTGGGTACAATGAGCAGTTCTTC. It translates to CASSSDFVGYNEQFF. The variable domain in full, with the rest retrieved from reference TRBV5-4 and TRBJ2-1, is ETGVTQSPTHLIKTRGQQVTLRCSSQSGHNTVSWYQQALGQGPQFIFQYYREEENGRGNFPPRFSGLQFPNYSSELNVNALELDDSALYLCASSSDFVGYNEQFFGPGTRLTVL.